The clone carrying this T cell receptor beta chain was found once. The antigen remains unidentified. All donors participated as healthy donors of bone marrow. PCR amplification relied on 60 Vbeta primers (plus 13 Jbeta primers). TCRdb's table, derived via immunoSEQ multiplex PCR, lists solely in-frame clones and lacks some. The data hold about 140,000 clones, with 75% to 90% observed a single time. The sample belongs to a study of cytomegalovirus exposure and HLA in healthy donors. Study conclusions and caveats: Analysis performed later showed TCR beta chains linked to HLA being more clonally expanded than equally common others. The study designated roughly 160 TCR beta chains cytomegalovirus-associated. A later analysis linked about 17,000 TCR beta sequences to HLA alleles at 0.05 false discovery rate.

With 3 bases removed from V and 1 base from J, the gap between germline ends came to 8 bases. CDR1 is LNHNV, CDR2 YYDKDF, per germline (reference sequence). The CDR3 extends over 14 amino acids. This clonotype originated in a man in his forties in good health and CMV-seronegative. The rearrangement links TRBV15 to TRBJ2-3; perhaps TRBD2 as D (6 bases). Sequenced input: PBMCs. In nucleotides, the CDR3 is TGTGCCACCAGCAGCGGCGGGGGCACAGATACGCAGTATTTT. This codes for CATSSGGGTDTQYF.